This T cell receptor beta chain is drawn from a study of cytomegalovirus exposure and HLA in healthy donors. The PCR had 60 Vbeta and 13 Jbeta primers. Method: immunoSEQ multiplex PCR; TCRdb's copy keeps in-frame clones and lacks some. The data hold 90,000 to 150,000 clones, with 50% to 65% observed a single time. This clone was counted a few times. Sequenced input: PBMCs. This TCR derives from a middle-aged man in good health and CMV-seropositive.

The CDR3, as DNA: TGTGCCACCAGCAGAGAGGTCGGGGAAACCCAGTACTTC. This translates into CATSREVGETQYF. V usage is TRBV15 and J usage is TRBJ2-5; tentative D call: TRBD2 (5 bases). The V and J ends lost 0 bases and 8 bases respectively, with 10 bases between them. Germline CDR1 is LNHNV and CDR2 is YYDKDF (reference sequence). The CDR3 covers 13 residues.